Following are 4 T cell receptor beta chains from one sample sequenced in a study of T cells in Graves' hyperthyroidism and ophthalmopathy. There were TCR beta CDR3 regions amplified from RNA transcripts. Initially, a first-round RT-PCR of the TCR CDR3 employed the HTBI primer set. One entry per CDR3 protein, called by TCRdb with MiXCR from the multiplex PCR reads. This sample has hundreds of thousands of distinct CDR3 sequences, with about a fifth found just once. Sequencing was done on a sample of blood. These receptors all stem from a man in his thirties or forties with Graves' ophthalmopathy.

The table lists this clonotype with a few counts. V gene TRBV28 combines with J gene TRBJ1-5; D call uncertain. Germline CDR1 reads MDHEN; CDR2 reads SYDVKM. The CDR3 runs to 13 residues. V dropped 2 bases and J dropped 6 bases, with 8 bases sitting between them. As DNA, the CDR3 is TGTGCCAGCAGTTTAGTAGGAGGTCAGCCCCAGCATTTT. Translating gives CASSLVGGQPQHF.

The table lists this clonotype with a few counts. The rearrangement joins TRBV2 to TRBJ2-2; D perhaps matches TRBD1 (6 bases). Trimming cost V 8 bases and J 4 bases, with 20 bases left between them. CDR3 length equals 16 residues. Germline CDR1 reads SNHLY; CDR2 reads FYNNEI. DNA for the CDR3: TGTGCCAGCCGCTACAGGGTCCCGGACCTCACCGGGGAGCTGTTTTTT. It translates to CASRYRVPDLTGELFF.

CDR3 sequence (DNA): TGTGCCAGCAGAAACCGGGACGGGAGGGAAAAACTGTTTTTT. It codes for CASRNRDGREKLFF. The V call is TRBV6-1, the J call TRBJ1-4; perhaps TRBD1 as D (5 bases). V was shortened by 6 bases and J by 8 bases, with 16 bases between the two germline ends. The CDR3 totals 14 residues. Germline values: CDR1 MNHNS, CDR2 SASEGT.

Details on this clonotype: This may stem from a read error, because a much larger clone lies one nucleotide away. The chain carries TRBV28 and TRBJ2-1; 9 positions agree with TRBD2. The V segment lost 6 bases and the J segment 2 bases; nucleotides outside the gene matches: 8. There are 16 residues in the CDR3. Germline V gene data show CDR1 as MDHEN and CDR2 as SYDVKM. CDR3 sequence (DNA): TGTGCCAGCAGACCATTGACTAGCGGAGCCTACAATGAGCAGTTCTTC. The encoded protein is CASRPLTSGAYNEQFF.